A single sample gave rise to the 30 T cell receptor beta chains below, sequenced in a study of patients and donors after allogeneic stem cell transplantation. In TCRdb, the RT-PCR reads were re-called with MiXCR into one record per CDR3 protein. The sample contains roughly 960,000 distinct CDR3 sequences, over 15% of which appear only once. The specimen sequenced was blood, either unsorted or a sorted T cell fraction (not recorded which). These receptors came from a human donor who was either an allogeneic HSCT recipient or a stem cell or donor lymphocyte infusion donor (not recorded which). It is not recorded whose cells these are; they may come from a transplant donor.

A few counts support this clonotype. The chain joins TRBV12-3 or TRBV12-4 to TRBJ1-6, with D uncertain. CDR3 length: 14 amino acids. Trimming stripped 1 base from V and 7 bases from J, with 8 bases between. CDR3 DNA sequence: TGTGCCAGCAGTTTAGGGAAGGGCAATTCACCCCTCCACTTT. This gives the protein CASSLGKGNSPLHF.

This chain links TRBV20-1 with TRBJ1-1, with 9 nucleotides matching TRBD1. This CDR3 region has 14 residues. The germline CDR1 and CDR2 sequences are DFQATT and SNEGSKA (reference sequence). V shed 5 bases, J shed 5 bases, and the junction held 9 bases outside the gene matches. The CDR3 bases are TGCAGTGCTCGTCCGGGACAGGGAGGTACTGAAGCTTTCTTT. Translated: CSARPGQGGTEAFF.

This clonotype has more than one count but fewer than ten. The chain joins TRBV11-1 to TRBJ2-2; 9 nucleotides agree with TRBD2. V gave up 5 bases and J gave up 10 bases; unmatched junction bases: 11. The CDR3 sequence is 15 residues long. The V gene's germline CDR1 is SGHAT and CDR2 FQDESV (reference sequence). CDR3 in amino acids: CASSLLRVAGVELFF. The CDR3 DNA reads TGTGCCAGCAGCCTCCTGCGGGTAGCGGGAGTGGAGCTGTTTTTT.

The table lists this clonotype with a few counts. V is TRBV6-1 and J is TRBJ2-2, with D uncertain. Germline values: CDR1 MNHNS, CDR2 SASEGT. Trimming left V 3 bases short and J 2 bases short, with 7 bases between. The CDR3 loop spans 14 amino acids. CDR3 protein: CASSEKRNTGELFF. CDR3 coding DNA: TGTGCCAGCAGTGAGAAACGCAACACCGGGGAGCTGTTTTTT.

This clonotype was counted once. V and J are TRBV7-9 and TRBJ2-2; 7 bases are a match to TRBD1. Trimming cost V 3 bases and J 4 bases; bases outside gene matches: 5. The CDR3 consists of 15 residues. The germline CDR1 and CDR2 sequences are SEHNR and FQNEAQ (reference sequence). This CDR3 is CASSFDRVVTGELFF. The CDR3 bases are TGTGCCAGCAGCTTCGACAGGGTGGTCACCGGGGAGCTGTTTTTT.

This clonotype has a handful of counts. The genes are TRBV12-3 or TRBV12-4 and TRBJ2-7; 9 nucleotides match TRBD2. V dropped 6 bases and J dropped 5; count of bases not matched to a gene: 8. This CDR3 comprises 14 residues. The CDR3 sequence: CASSQGLAPHEQYF. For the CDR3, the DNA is TGTGCCAGCAGCCAGGGACTAGCACCACACGAGCAGTACTTC.

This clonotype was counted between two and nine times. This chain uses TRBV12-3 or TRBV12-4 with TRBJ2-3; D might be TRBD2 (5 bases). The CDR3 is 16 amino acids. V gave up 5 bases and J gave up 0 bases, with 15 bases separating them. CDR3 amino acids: CASSNGLGRSTDTQYF. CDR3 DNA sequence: TGTGCCAGCAGTAATGGACTGGGGAGAAGCACAGATACGCAGTATTTT.

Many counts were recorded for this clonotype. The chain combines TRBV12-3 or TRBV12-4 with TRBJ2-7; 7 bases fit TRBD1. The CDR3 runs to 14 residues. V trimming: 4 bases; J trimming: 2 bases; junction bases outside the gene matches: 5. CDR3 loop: CASSYRGQTYEQYF. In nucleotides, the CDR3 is TGTGCCAGCAGTTACAGGGGACAAACCTACGAGCAGTACTTC.

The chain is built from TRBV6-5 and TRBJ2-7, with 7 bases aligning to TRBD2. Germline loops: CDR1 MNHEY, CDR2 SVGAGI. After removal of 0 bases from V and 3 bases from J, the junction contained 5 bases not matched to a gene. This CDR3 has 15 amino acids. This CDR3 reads CASSYSSASGYEQYF. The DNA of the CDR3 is TGTGCCAGCAGTTACTCGTCGGCTAGCGGCTACGAGCAGTACTTC.

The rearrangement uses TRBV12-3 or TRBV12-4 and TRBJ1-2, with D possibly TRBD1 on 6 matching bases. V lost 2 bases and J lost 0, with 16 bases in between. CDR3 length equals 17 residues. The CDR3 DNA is TGTGCCAGCAGTTTAATCCCAGGGGAGTACACTAACTATGGCTACACCTTC. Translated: CASSLIPGEYTNYGYTF.

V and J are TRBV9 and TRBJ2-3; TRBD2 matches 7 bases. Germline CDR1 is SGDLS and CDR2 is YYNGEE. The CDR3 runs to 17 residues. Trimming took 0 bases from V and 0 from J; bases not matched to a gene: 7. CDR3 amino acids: CASSVAGGGSSTDTQYF. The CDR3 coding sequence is TGTGCCAGCAGCGTAGCGGGGGGAGGTTCTAGCACAGATACGCAGTATTTT.

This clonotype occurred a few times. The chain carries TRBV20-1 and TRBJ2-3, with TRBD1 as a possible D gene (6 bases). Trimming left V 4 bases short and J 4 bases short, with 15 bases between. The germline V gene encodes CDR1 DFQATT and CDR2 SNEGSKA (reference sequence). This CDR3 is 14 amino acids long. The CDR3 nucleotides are TGCAGTGCTATCCGGGACAACCCTGCAGATACGCAGTATTTT. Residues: CSAIRDNPADTQYF.

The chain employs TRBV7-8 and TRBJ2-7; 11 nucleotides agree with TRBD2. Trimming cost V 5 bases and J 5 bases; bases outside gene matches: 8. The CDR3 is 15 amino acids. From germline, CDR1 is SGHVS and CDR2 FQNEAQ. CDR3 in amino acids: CASSALAGGPDEQYF. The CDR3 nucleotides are TGTGCCAGCAGCGCCTTAGCGGGAGGGCCTGACGAGCAGTACTTC.

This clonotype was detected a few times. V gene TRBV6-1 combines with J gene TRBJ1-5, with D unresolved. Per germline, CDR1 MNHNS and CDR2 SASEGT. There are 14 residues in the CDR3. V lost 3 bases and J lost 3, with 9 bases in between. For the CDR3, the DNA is TGTGCCAGCAGTGAGGGGTCGTCCAATCAGCCCCAGCATTTT. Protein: CASSEGSSNQPQHF.

CDR3: CASSLDRTPFDEQFF. The CDR3, as DNA: TGTGCCAGCAGTTTGGACAGGACTCCTTTCGATGAGCAGTTCTTC. The gene calls are TRBV6-2 or TRBV6-3 and TRBJ2-1; TRBD1 matches at 7 bases. This CDR3 comprises 15 residues. Germline V lookup: CDR1 MNHEY, CDR2 SVGEGT. The V and J ends lost 4 bases and 8 bases, in that order; junction bases with no gene match: 11.

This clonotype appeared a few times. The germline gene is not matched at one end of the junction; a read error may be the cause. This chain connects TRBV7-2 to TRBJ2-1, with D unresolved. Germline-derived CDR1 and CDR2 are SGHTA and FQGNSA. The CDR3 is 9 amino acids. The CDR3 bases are TGTGCCAGCACCCTGAATCTGGTCTTC. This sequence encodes CASTLNLVF.

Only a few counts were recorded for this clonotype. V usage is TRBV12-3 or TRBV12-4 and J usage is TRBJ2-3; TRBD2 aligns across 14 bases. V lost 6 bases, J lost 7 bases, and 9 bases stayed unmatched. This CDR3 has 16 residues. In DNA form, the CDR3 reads TGTGCCAGCAGCCGAGGGACTAGCGGGAGCCTAAATACGCAGTATTTT. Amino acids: CASSRGTSGSLNTQYF.

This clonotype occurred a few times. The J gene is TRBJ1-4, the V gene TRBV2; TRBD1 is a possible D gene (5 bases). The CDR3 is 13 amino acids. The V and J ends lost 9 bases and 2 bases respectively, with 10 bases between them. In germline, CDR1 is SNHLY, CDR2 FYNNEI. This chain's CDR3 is CASATDTNEKLFF. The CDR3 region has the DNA TGTGCCAGTGCGACAGACACTAATGAAAAACTGTTTTTT.

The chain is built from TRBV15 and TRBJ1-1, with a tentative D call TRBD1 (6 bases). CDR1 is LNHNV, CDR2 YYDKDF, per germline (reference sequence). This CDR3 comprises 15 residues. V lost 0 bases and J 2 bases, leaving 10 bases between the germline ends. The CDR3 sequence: CATSRDRQANTEAFF. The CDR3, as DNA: TGTGCCACCAGCAGAGACCGACAGGCTAACACTGAAGCTTTCTTT.

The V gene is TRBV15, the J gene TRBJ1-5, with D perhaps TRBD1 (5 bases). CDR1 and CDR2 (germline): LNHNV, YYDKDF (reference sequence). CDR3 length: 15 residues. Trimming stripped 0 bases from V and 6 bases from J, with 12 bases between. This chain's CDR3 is CATSREKGRIQPQHF. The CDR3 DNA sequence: TGTGCCACCAGCAGAGAGAAGGGGCGGATTCAGCCCCAGCATTTT.

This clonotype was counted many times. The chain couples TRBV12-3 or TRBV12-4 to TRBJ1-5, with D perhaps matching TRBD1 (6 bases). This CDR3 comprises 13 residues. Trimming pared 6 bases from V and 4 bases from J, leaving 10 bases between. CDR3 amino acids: CASRDSSNQPQHF. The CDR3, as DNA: TGTGCCAGCAGGGACAGCAGTAATCAGCCCCAGCATTTT.

The CDR3 region is CASSVLTSNEQFF. As DNA, the CDR3 is TGTGCCAGCAGTGTGCTGACTAGCAATGAGCAGTTCTTC. The chain has TRBV25-1 and TRBJ2-1; possible D gene TRBD2, 6 bases. Trimming removed 4 bases from V and 6 bases from J, with 10 bases in between. Germline assignment: CDR1 MGHDK and CDR2 SYGVNS. The CDR3 covers 13 residues.

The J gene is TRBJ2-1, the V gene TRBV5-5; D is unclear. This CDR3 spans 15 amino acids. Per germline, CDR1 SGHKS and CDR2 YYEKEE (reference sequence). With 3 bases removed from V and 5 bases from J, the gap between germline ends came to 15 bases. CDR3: CASSSDPPLDNEQFF. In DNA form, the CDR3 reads TGTGCCAGCAGCTCAGATCCCCCCCTGGACAATGAGCAGTTCTTC.

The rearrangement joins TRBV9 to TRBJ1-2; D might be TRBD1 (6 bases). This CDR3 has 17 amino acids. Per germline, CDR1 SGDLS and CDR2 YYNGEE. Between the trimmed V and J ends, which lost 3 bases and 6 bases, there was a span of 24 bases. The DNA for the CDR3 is TGTGCCAGCAGCGGCGACCCGGGGTGGGGGGCTTCTGATGGCTACACCTTC. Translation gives CASSGDPGWGASDGYTF. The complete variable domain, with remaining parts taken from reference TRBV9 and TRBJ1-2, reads DSGVTQTPKHLITATGQRVTLRCSPRSGDLSVYWYQQSLDQGLQFLIQYYNGEERAKGNILERFSAQQFPDLHSELNLSSLELGDSALYFCASSGDPGWGASDGYTFGSGTRLTVV.

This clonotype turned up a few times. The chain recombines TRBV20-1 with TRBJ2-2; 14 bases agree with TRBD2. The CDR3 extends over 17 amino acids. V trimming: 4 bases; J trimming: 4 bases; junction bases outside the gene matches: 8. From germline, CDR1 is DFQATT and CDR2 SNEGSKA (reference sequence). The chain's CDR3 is CSATGLAGGGITGELFF. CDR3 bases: TGCAGTGCTACTGGACTAGCGGGAGGCGGGATCACCGGGGAGCTGTTTTTT.

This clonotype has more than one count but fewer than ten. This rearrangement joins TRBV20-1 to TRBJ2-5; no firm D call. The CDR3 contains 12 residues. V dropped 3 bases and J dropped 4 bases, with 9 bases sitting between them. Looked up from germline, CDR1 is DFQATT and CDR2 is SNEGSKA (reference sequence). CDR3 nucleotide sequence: TGCAGTGCTAGGGGTAGTCGAGAGACCCAGTACTTC. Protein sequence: CSARGSRETQYF.

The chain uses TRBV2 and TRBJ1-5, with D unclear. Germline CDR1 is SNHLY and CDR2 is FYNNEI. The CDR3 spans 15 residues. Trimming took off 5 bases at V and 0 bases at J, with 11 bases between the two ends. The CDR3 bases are TGTGCCAGCAGTCATTGGGAAATTAGCAATCAGCCCCAGCATTTT. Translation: CASSHWEISNQPQHF.

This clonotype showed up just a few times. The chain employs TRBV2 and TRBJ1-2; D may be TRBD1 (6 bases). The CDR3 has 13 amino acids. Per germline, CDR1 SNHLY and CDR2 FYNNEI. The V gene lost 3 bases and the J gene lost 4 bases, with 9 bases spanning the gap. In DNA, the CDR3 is TGTGCCAGCAGTGACGGGGGCCCCTATGGCTACACCTTC. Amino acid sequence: CASSDGGPYGYTF.

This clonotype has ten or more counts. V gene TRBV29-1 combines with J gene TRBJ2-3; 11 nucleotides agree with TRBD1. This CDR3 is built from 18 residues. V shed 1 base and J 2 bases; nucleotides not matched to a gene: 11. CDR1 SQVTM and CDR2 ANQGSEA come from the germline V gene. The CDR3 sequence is CSVEGAVKDRGLTDTQYF. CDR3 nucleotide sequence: TGCAGCGTTGAAGGCGCCGTTAAGGACAGGGGGCTCACAGATACGCAGTATTTT.

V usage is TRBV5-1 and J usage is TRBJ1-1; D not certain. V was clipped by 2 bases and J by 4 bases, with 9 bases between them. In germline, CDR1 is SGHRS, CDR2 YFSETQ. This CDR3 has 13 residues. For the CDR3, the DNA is TGCGCCAGCAGCTTACGGCCTCGCACTGAAGCTTTCTTT. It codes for CASSLRPRTEAFF.